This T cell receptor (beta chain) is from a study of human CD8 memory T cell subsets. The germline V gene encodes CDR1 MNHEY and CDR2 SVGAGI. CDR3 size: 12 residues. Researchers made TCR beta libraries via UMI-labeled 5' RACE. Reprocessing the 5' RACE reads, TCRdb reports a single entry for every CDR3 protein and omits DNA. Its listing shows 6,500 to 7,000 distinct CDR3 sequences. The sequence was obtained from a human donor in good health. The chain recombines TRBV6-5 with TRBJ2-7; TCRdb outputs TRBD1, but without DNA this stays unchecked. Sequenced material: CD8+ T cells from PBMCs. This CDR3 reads CASSYSGGEQYF.